Following are 30 T cell receptor beta chains from one sample sequenced in a study of regulatory T cells in long-lasting Graves disease (dated by TCRdb to the early 2020s). In light of the paper, this sample's time point label describes: newly diagnosed GD, antithyroid drugs for less than 3 months. RNA was extracted from PBMCs in TRIzol for both TCR sequencing and RNA sequencing. The receptor library was made with multiplex PCR. Sequencing was performed on an Illumina HiSeq 4000. To build TCR beta libraries, CDR3 regions were amplified by Arm-PCR using iRepertoire HTBI primers. TCRdb reanalyzed the raw reads on its own, using fastp at Q25 for trimming and MiXCR for clone calling, and kept in-frame beta chains. When rows share a CDR3 protein, they turn into one entry using the most common DNA and genes. Here the sample has over 400,000 distinct CDR3 sequences; 11% to 15% occur a single time. Jointly, the top ten make up over 15% of the sample.

These data were also reused for a study on T cells in Graves' hyperthyroidism and ophthalmopathy.

Sequenced material: peripheral blood mononuclear cells (PBMCs), taken at new diagnosis, from a patient treated with antithyroid drugs. The receptors derive from a woman aged 45-65 years with Graves disease. Donor details come from another sample of the same person, matched by shared clones.

Many counts were recorded for this clonotype. The CDR3 DNA reads as TGTGCCAGCTCACCACAGGGGGACTACGAGCAGTACTTC. This gives the protein CASSPQGDYEQYF. This rearrangement joins TRBV18 to TRBJ2-7; D is possibly TRBD1 (6 bases). The CDR3 covers 13 residues. Germline V lookup: CDR1 KGHSH, CDR2 LQKENI. V gave up 1 base and J gave up 3 bases, with 7 bases separating them. The whole variable domain, remainder taken from reference TRBV18 and TRBJ2-7, is NAGVMQNPRHLVRRRGQEARLRCSPMKGHSHVYWYRQLPEEGLKFMVYLQKENIIDESGMPKERFSAEFPKEGPSILRIQQVVRGDSAAYFCASSPQGDYEQYFGPGTRLTVT.

This clonotype was seen many times. This chain uses TRBV30 with TRBJ1-5; maybe TRBD1 (6 bases). This CDR3 comprises 13 residues. With 3 bases removed from V and 9 bases from J, the gap between germline ends came to 15 bases. Germline CDR1 is GTSNPN and CDR2 is SVGIG (reference sequence). CDR3 nucleotide sequence: TGTGCCTGGAGCAGGGGCGATGAACGGCCCCAGCATTTT. Translating it yields CAWSRGDERPQHF.

The gene calls are TRBV10-3 and TRBJ2-1, with D possibly TRBD2 on 6 matching bases. This CDR3 is built from 15 residues. Germline V CDR1 and CDR2: ENHRY, SYGVKD. Trimming shortened V by 9 bases and J by 0 bases, and 15 bases separated the two germline ends. The CDR3 DNA is TGTGCCATTAGGGACTTCCCAAGCTCCTACAATGAGCAGTTCTTC. Encoded protein: CAIRDFPSSYNEQFF.

This clonotype was seen many times. CDR3 residues: CASSFGGVGDEQFF. The CDR3 DNA reads TGCGCCAGCAGCTTTGGGGGAGTCGGGGATGAGCAGTTCTTC. The rearrangement uses TRBV5-1 and TRBJ2-1, with D perhaps being TRBD1 or TRBD2 (5 bases each). Trimming took 2 bases from V and 8 from J, leaving 14 bases between them. This CDR3 spans 14 amino acids. CDR1 is SGHRS and CDR2 is YFSETQ in the germline V gene. Based on the CDR3 plus reference TRBV5-1 and TRBJ2-1, the full variable domain is KAGVTQTPRYLIKTRGQQVTLSCSPISGHRSVSWYQQTPGQGLQFLFEYFSETQRNKGNFPGRFSGRQFSNSRSEMNVSTLELGDSALYLCASSFGGVGDEQFFGPGTRLTVL.

This clonotype was seen a handful of times. The rearrangement links TRBV14 to TRBJ1-4; D possibly corresponds to TRBD1 (5 bases). From germline, CDR1 is SGHDN and CDR2 FVKESK. Trimming stripped 4 bases from V and 8 bases from J, with 11 bases between. This CDR3 spans 13 amino acids. In DNA form, the CDR3 reads TGTGCCAGCAGCCGCGGACACACCGAAAAACTGTTTTTT. The encoded protein is CASSRGHTEKLFF.

This clonotype was counted ten times or more. The V gene is TRBV11-2, the J gene TRBJ2-7; TRBD2 matches at 7 bases. Trimming cost V 1 base and J 0 bases; bases outside gene matches: 3. The germline V gene has CDR1 SGHAT and CDR2 FQNNGV. The CDR3 extends over 15 amino acids. CDR3 sequence: CASSLGWTSSYEQYF. The DNA for the CDR3 is TGTGCCAGCAGCTTAGGGTGGACTAGCTCCTACGAGCAGTACTTC.

V usage is TRBV25-1 and J usage is TRBJ2-1; D perhaps matches TRBD2 (5 bases). The CDR3 is made up of 14 amino acids. The ends were cut back, 6 bases at V and 9 bases at J, with 18 bases in the middle. Looked up from germline, CDR1 is MGHDK and CDR2 is SYGVNS. The CDR3 here is CASSPDARGGEQFF. For the CDR3, the DNA is TGTGCCAGCAGCCCGGACGCCCGAGGAGGTGAGCAGTTCTTC.

The sample holds many counts of this clonotype. The chain has TRBV10-1 and TRBJ2-7; D not certain. This CDR3 has 15 residues. The germline V and J ends were trimmed by 3 bases and 0 bases, with 12 bases remaining between them. The germline V gene encodes CDR1 WNHNN and CDR2 SYGVQD (reference sequence). CDR3 in amino acids: CASSEKGSSSYEQYF. The DNA for the CDR3 is TGCGCCAGCAGTGAAAAGGGCTCGAGCTCCTACGAGCAGTACTTC.

This clonotype was detected many times. J is TRBJ2-5 and V is TRBV7-3; TRBD1 matches at 8 bases. The germline V gene encodes CDR1 SGHTA and CDR2 FQGTGA. The V and J ends lost 4 bases and 5 bases, in that order; junction bases with no gene match: 9. CDR3 length: 15 residues. This CDR3 reads CASSSARTGIETQYF. DNA of the CDR3: TGTGCCAGCAGCTCGGCCCGGACAGGGATCGAGACCCAGTACTTC.

In its sample, this clonotype was seen once. A much larger clone lies one base from this, so it may be a read error. The chain has TRBV30 and TRBJ1-3; the D is unclear. V gave up 4 bases and J gave up 2 bases, with 15 bases separating them. Germline lookup yields CDR1 GTSNPN and CDR2 SVGIG (reference sequence). This CDR3 region has 15 residues. CDR3 residues: CAWIVRRYPGNTIYF. In nucleotides, the CDR3 is TGTGCCTGGATAGTCCGACGGTACCCTGGAAACACCATATATTTT.

The table lists this clonotype with many counts. The genes are TRBV28 and TRBJ2-3, with D possibly matching TRBD2 (6 bases). The CDR3 consists of 16 residues. Between the trimmed V and J ends, which lost 4 bases and 0 bases, there was a span of 14 bases. The V gene's germline CDR1 is MDHEN and CDR2 SYDVKM. The CDR3 bases are TGTGCCAGCAGTTCCTTGCGGGGCAGGAGCACAGATACGCAGTATTTT. As protein: CASSSLRGRSTDTQYF.

This clonotype was recorded at least ten times. The chain couples TRBV2 to TRBJ2-3; 9 nucleotides line up with TRBD2. This CDR3 spans 16 amino acids. V shed 2 bases and J 4 bases; nucleotides not matched to a gene: 7. Per the germline V gene, CDR1 is SNHLY and CDR2 is FYNNEI. CDR3 sequence (DNA): TGTGCCAGCAGTGAAAATAGCGGGAGATCCCCAGATACGCAGTATTTT. Residues: CASSENSGRSPDTQYF.

The rearrangement links TRBV6-1 to TRBJ2-3; D possibly uses TRBD1 or TRBD2 (5 bases each). The V gene's germline CDR1 is MNHNS and CDR2 SASEGT. The V end was cut by 4 bases, the J end by 4 bases, with 21 bases between. The CDR3 consists of 17 residues. The CDR3 spells CASSGLTGTQDPDTQYF. The DNA of the CDR3 is TGTGCCAGCAGTGGATTAACCGGGACCCAGGACCCAGATACGCAGTATTTT.

The J gene is TRBJ2-3, the V gene TRBV6-1; 8 nucleotides agree with TRBD2. The CDR3 has 14 amino acids. Trimming at V came to 6 bases and at J to 5 bases, leaving 7 bases not matched to a gene. Looked up from germline, CDR1 is MNHNS and CDR2 is SASEGT. CDR3 in amino acids: CASSLSGSRDTQYF. In nucleotides, the CDR3 is TGTGCCAGCAGCCTAAGCGGGAGTCGAGATACGCAGTATTTT.

In its sample, this clonotype was seen many times. The chain couples TRBV11-2 to TRBJ2-3, with TRBD2 as a possible D gene (5 bases). The CDR3 sequence is 14 residues long. In germline, CDR1 is SGHAT, CDR2 FQNNGV. Trimming stripped 0 bases from V and 6 bases from J, with 10 bases between. The CDR3 region has the DNA TGTGCCAGCAGCTTAGAGCCTAGCATGGATACGCAGTATTTT. Protein sequence: CASSLEPSMDTQYF. The whole variable domain, remainder taken from reference TRBV11-2 and TRBJ2-3, is EAGVAQSPRYKIIEKRQSVAFWCNPISGHATLYWYQQILGQGPKLLIQFQNNGVVDDSQLPKDRFSAERLKGVDSTLKIQPAKLEDSAVYLCASSLEPSMDTQYFGPGTRLTVL.

This clonotype was observed a handful of times. CDR3 amino acids: CASSDTGGQETQYF. CDR3 nucleotides: TGTGCCAGCAGCGACACAGGGGGCCAAGAGACCCAGTACTTC. This sequence joins TRBV19 and TRBJ2-5; 8 bases are shared with TRBD1. V dropped 9 bases and J dropped 1; count of bases not matched to a gene: 7. The CDR3 totals 14 residues. Germline CDR1 reads LNHDA; CDR2 reads SQIVND (reference sequence).

This clonotype was observed many times. The chain combines TRBV6-8 with TRBJ2-3; D not resolved. The CDR3 covers 12 residues. Germline loops: CDR1 MNHGY, CDR2 SAAAGT. Trimming stripped 6 bases from V and 3 bases from J, with 7 bases between. CDR3 sequence: CASRQITDTQYF. The CDR3 DNA is TGTGCCAGCAGACAGATTACAGATACGCAGTATTTT.

CDR3 coding DNA: TGTGCCAGCAGCCCTTGGACTAGCGGGAGGCCGAATGAGCAGTTCTTC. As protein: CASSPWTSGRPNEQFF. The rearrangement uses TRBV7-2 and TRBJ2-1, with 14 positions matching TRBD2. The trim removed 5 bases at V and 7 bases at J, leaving 7 bases unmatched. Germline CDR1 SGHTA, CDR2 FQGNSA. The CDR3 runs 16 residues.

The sample holds many counts of this clonotype. The CDR3 DNA reads TGTGCCAGCACCAAGGGGGGAGACGTAACCTACGAGCAGTACTTC. Protein product: CASTKGGDVTYEQYF. This rearrangement joins TRBV28 to TRBJ2-7; D is tentatively TRBD1 or TRBD2 (6 bases each). The length of the CDR3 is 15 residues. The ends were cut back, 7 bases at V and 2 bases at J, with 18 bases in the middle. Looked up from germline, CDR1 is MDHEN and CDR2 is SYDVKM.

This clonotype was detected many times. This chain uses TRBV27 with TRBJ1-2, with TRBD1 matching 12 bases. The V segment lost 2 bases and the J segment 2 bases; nucleotides outside the gene matches: 9. The germline V gene encodes CDR1 MNHEY and CDR2 SMNVEV (reference sequence). The CDR3 consists of 18 residues. This chain's CDR3 is CASSLEGGQGAGNYGYTF. In DNA, the CDR3 is TGTGCCAGCAGTTTAGAGGGGGGACAGGGGGCGGGAAACTATGGCTACACCTTC.

This clonotype has more than one count but fewer than ten. The chain has TRBV18 and TRBJ2-5; a weak D match, TRBD2 (6 bases). CDR1 and CDR2 (germline): KGHSH, LQKENI. Deletions cut 5 bases from V and 3 bases from J, with 13 bases between. The CDR3 spans 14 residues. The CDR3 loop is CASSEGLSEETQYF. CDR3 DNA sequence: TGTGCCAGCTCAGAGGGACTTAGTGAAGAGACCCAGTACTTC.

This clonotype was seen ten or more times. V is TRBV19 and J is TRBJ1-1; no clear D gene. The CDR3 totals 16 residues. V shed 3 bases and J shed 1 base, with 15 bases lying between them. Germline V gene data show CDR1 as LNHDA and CDR2 as SQIVND (reference sequence). The CDR3 protein is CASSIGRTEPNTEAFF. The CDR3 nucleotides are TGTGCCAGTAGTATTGGCCGGACCGAACCGAACACTGAAGCTTTCTTT.

At least ten counts were recorded for this clonotype. The chain couples TRBV12-3 or TRBV12-4 to TRBJ2-7; D uncertain. The CDR3 length is 13 residues. Trimming left V 2 bases short and J 4 bases short, with 9 bases between. The CDR3 sequence: CASSLLEEYEQYF. The CDR3 DNA is TGTGCCAGCAGTTTATTAGAGGAGTACGAGCAGTACTTC.

There are a few counts of this clonotype. This chain connects TRBV6-1 to TRBJ1-1; D uncertain. V lost 7 bases and J lost 4, with 16 bases in between. Germline CDR1 and CDR2: MNHNS and SASEGT. The CDR3 runs 14 residues. CDR3: CASTLTSKGTEAFF. The CDR3 bases are TGTGCCAGCACACTGACATCCAAGGGCACTGAAGCTTTCTTT.

This clonotype was counted at least ten times. The chain carries TRBV5-6 and TRBJ2-3; TRBD1 is a possible D gene (6 bases). Trimming removed 4 bases at V and 0 bases at J, with 21 bases between. The germline CDR1 and CDR2 sequences are SGHDT and YYEEEE. The CDR3 extends over 18 amino acids. In DNA form, the CDR3 reads TGTGCCAGCAGCCCGCCCATTGGGACACAAGTCAGCACAGATACGCAGTATTTT. The encoded protein is CASSPPIGTQVSTDTQYF.

A few counts support this clonotype. V and J are TRBV3-1 and TRBJ2-7; the match to TRBD1 covers 8 bases. CDR3 size: 14 residues. J was trimmed by 6 bases and V by 1 base; bases with no gene match: 5. Per germline, CDR1 LGHDT and CDR2 YNNKEL (reference sequence). Here the CDR3 DNA reads TGTGCCAGCAGCCAAGGGCAGGGGGCTACCGAGCAGTACTTC. Protein product: CASSQGQGATEQYF.

This clonotype was counted many times. The chain uses TRBV6-5 and TRBJ2-7; maybe TRBD2 (7 bases). CDR3 length: 13 residues. The V end was cut by 0 bases, the J end by 8 bases, with 11 bases between. The germline V gene encodes CDR1 MNHEY and CDR2 SVGAGI. This CDR3 is CASSYSGGEKQYF. The CDR3 region has the DNA TGTGCCAGCAGTTACTCAGGGGGGGAGAAGCAGTACTTC.

This clonotype was seen many times. This CDR3 reads CASGIRGGFSEQYF. CDR3 coding DNA: TGTGCCTCTGGTATCCGGGGAGGGTTCTCCGAGCAGTACTTC. This sequence joins TRBV6-1 and TRBJ2-7, with TRBD2 identical over 7 bases. The CDR3 is 14 amino acids. Germline loops: CDR1 MNHNS, CDR2 SASEGT. V gave up 11 bases and J gave up 6 bases; unmatched junction bases: 16.

This clonotype was recorded a few times. The rearrangement uses TRBV6-5 and TRBJ2-3, with 10 bases matching TRBD2. Trimming removed 2 bases from V and 6 bases from J; junction bases left unmatched: 2. The V gene's germline CDR1 is MNHEY and CDR2 SVGAGI. The CDR3 is 14 residues long. The CDR3 protein is CASSYRSGRDTQYF. The CDR3, as DNA: TGTGCCAGCAGTTACCGTAGCGGGAGGGATACGCAGTATTTT.

The rearrangement links TRBV7-7 to TRBJ2-7; possibly TRBD2 for D (6 bases). V lost 7 bases and J 0 bases, leaving 22 bases between the germline ends. In germline, CDR1 is SSHAT, CDR2 FNYEAQ (reference sequence). This CDR3 contains 17 residues. The CDR3: CASTAIGVGGASYEQYF. The DNA for the CDR3 is TGTGCCAGCACCGCCATCGGGGTTGGCGGGGCCTCCTACGAGCAGTACTTC.